Below, one T cell receptor (beta chain) is given with its context. The sample is drawn from a study of blood T cell repertoires in COVID-19. Here immunoSEQ multiplex PCR was the method, and the copy in TCRdb shows in-frame clones only, minus some. The data contain roughly 150,000 clones, approximately 86% of them singletons. Germline CDR1 MNHEY, CDR2 SVGAGI. The CDR3 covers 13 residues. Trimming took off 10 bases at V and 0 bases at J, with 12 bases between the two ends. This TCR was sampled from a woman older than 75 with COVID-19, enrolled during active disease. The material sequenced was peripheral blood. V gene TRBV6-5 combines with J gene TRBJ1-2, with D unresolved. CDR3 bases: TGTGCCACCAATTCGGGAACTAACTATGGCTACACCTTC. It encodes CATNSGTNYGYTF.